This T cell receptor beta chain was documented in a study of OX40 agonist ivuxolimab in advanced cancers. Study context: Every 2 weeks, patients got intravenous ivuxolimab at one of six dose levels (0.01-10 mg/kg).

Notes on the study in general: CD8+ T cells were the subset that, on average, had more expanded clones than CD4+.

Comments on this clone: What it recognizes is unknown.

From germline, CDR1 is SGDLS and CDR2 YYNGEE. CDR3 length: 13 amino acids. The V end lost 0 bases, the J end lost 9 bases, and 10 bases lay between the germline ends. The data were produced by immunoSEQ multiplex PCR, yet TCRdb's version contains in-frame clones alone and is incomplete. The table records about 77,000 clones, approximately 92% of them present only once. This rearrangement joins TRBV9 to TRBJ2-1; D may be TRBD1 (6 bases). The origin of this receptor is an adult with an advanced solid tumor such as melanoma, head and neck, liver or kidney cancer. The sequences come from CD4+ or CD8+ T cells sorted from blood, collected in a trial of the OX40 agonist ivuxolimab. CDR3 sequence reads: CASSVGQGGEQFF. The CDR3 coding sequence is TGTGCCAGCAGCGTAGGGCAAGGGGGTGAGCAGTTCTTC.